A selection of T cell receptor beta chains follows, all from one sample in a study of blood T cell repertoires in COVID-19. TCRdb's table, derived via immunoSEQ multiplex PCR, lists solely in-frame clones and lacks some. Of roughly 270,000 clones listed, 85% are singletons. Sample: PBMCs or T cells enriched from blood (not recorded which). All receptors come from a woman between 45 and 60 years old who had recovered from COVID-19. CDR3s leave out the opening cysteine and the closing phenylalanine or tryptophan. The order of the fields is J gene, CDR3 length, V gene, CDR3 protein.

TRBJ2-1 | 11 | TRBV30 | AWSVNSYNEQF
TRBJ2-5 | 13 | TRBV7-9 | ASSSIAGKPTTQY
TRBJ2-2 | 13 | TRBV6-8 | ASRPGTGDTGELF
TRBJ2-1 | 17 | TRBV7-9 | ASSLAHYREGLSYNEQF
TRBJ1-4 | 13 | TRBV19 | ASSTLRQGNEKLF
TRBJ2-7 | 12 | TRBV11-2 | ASSPSSGRGEQY
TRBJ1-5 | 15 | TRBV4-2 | ASSQVTRDRVNQPQH
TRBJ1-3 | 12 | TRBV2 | ASRYGSSGNTIY
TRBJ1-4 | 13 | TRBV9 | ASSETGTGREKLF
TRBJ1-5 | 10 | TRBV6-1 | ASSDAAQPQH
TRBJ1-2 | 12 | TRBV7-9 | ASSLLGQSYGYT
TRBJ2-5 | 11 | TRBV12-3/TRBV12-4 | ASKGSGIETQY